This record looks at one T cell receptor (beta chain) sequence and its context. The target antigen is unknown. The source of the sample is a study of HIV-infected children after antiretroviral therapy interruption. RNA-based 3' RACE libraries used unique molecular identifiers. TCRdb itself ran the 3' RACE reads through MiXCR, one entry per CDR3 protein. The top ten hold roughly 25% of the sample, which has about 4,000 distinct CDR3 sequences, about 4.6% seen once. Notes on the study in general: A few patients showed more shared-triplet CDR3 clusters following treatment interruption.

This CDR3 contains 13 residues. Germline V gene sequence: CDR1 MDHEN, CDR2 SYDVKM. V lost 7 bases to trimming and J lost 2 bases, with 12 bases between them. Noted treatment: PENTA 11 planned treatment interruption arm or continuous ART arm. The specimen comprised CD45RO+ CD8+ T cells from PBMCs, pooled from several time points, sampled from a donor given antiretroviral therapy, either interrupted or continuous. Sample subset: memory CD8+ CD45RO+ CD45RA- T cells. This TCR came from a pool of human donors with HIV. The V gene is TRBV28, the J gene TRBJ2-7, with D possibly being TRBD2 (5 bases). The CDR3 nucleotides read TGTGCCAGCACTCGAGGGCCCACCTACGAGCAGTACTTC. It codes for CASTRGPTYEQYF.